Below, 29 T cell receptor beta chains from the same sample are listed, as sequenced in a study of cytomegalovirus exposure and HLA in healthy donors. The PCR contained 60 Vbeta and 13 Jbeta primers. Generated by immunoSEQ multiplex PCR, the TCRdb table keeps only in-frame clones and is missing some. The sample lists more than 100,000 clones, approximately 77% occurring once. The source material was PBMCs. The receptors come from a woman aged 40 to 50 in good health and CMV-seronegative.

The rearrangement joins TRBV28 to TRBJ2-5, with 10 bases that match TRBD2. The V gene's germline CDR1 is MDHEN and CDR2 SYDVKM. The V segment lost 6 bases and the J segment 4 bases; nucleotides outside the gene matches: 8. This CDR3 is 15 amino acids long. In nucleotides, the CDR3 is TGTGCCAGCAGCTCCCCTAGCGGGGGAGGAGAGACCCAGTACTTC. This encodes CASSSPSGGGETQYF.

This clone appeared a few times. The chain has TRBV19 and TRBJ1-4, with 10 bases fitting TRBD1. CDR3 length: 15 residues. J lost 7 bases, V lost 10 bases, and 12 bases had no gene match. From germline, CDR1 is LNHDA and CDR2 SQIVND (reference sequence). The chain's CDR3 is CATRRDRGSFEKLFF. CDR3 in DNA: TGTGCCACCCGCCGGGACAGGGGTTCGTTTGAAAAACTGTTTTTT.

The CDR3 DNA reads TGTGCCAGCAGCAATAGCGGGGGGGCGGGAGATACGCAGTATTTT. Its protein product is CASSNSGGAGDTQYF. This chain joins TRBV7-2 and TRBJ2-3, with 11 bases identical to TRBD2. CDR3 length: 15 residues. J gave up 5 bases and V 5 bases, and 6 bases lay outside the gene matches. Germline-derived CDR1 and CDR2 are SGHTA and FQGNSA.

The V gene is TRBV7-9, the J gene TRBJ1-1, with TRBD1 matching over 9 bases. CDR3 length: 15 amino acids. Germline loops: CDR1 SEHNR, CDR2 FQNEAQ (reference sequence). V shed 1 base, J shed 0 bases, and the junction held 0 bases outside the gene matches. CDR3 residues: CASSLGDRVNTEAFF. Written as DNA, the CDR3 is TGTGCCAGCAGCTTAGGGGACAGGGTGAACACTGAAGCTTTCTTT. The complete variable domain, with remaining parts taken from reference TRBV7-9 and TRBJ1-1, reads DTGVSQNPRHKITKRGQNVTFRCDPISEHNRLYWYRQTLGQGPEFLTYFQNEAQLEKSRLLSDRFSAERPKGSFSTLEIQRTEQGDSAMYLCASSLGDRVNTEAFFGQGTRLTVV.

This clone was counted a few times. The chain has TRBV15 and TRBJ1-1; no firm D call. V was cut by 0 bases and J by 2 bases, with 10 bases left in between. CDR3 length: 15 residues. Germline V CDR1 and CDR2: LNHNV, YYDKDF (reference sequence). CDR3 residues: CATSREPMLNTEAFF. The CDR3 nucleotides are TGTGCCACCAGCAGAGAACCCATGCTAAACACTGAAGCTTTCTTT.

The chain carries TRBV19 and TRBJ1-1; D is possibly TRBD1 (6 bases). Trimming stripped 6 bases from V and 4 bases from J, with 12 bases between. The V gene's germline CDR1 is LNHDA and CDR2 SQIVND (reference sequence). This CDR3 spans 13 amino acids. CDR3 region: CASSEDRTTEAFF. The CDR3, as DNA: TGTGCCAGTAGCGAAGACAGGACCACTGAAGCTTTCTTT.

The V and J genes are TRBV12-5 and TRBJ1-1, with 7 bases lining up with TRBD1. The junction had 15 bases not matched to a gene; V was cut back by 6 bases and J by 8 bases. This CDR3 has 15 residues. In germline, CDR1 is LGHNT, CDR2 FRNRAP. The CDR3 DNA reads as TGTGCTAGTGGAAACGACGACAGGGCCGAGCGGGAAGCTTTCTTT. Translated, it gives CASGNDDRAEREAFF.

This clone was seen a handful of times. The chain recombines TRBV6-1 with TRBJ1-1; 7 nucleotides line up with TRBD1. Germline V gene data show CDR1 as MNHNS and CDR2 as SASEGT. Trimming at V came to 4 bases and at J to 5 bases, leaving 16 bases not matched to a gene. The CDR3 extends over 17 amino acids. CDR3 nucleotide sequence: TGTGCCAGCAGTGTTCGGCCAGGGGGAATCGTGGGTACTGAAGCTTTCTTT. This gives the protein CASSVRPGGIVGTEAFF.

Only a few counts were recorded for this clone. CDR3 in amino acids: CASAPGHGEKLFF. In nucleotides, the CDR3 is TGTGCCAGCGCCCCGGGTCATGGTGAAAAACTGTTTTTT. The V gene is TRBV18, the J gene TRBJ1-4; D gene unclear. Germline V gene sequence: CDR1 KGHSH, CDR2 LQKENI. The CDR3 spans 13 residues. V gave up 8 bases and J gave up 7 bases, with 14 bases separating them.

The rearrangement joins TRBV15 to TRBJ2-5; D is unresolved. Trimming stripped 0 bases from V and 5 bases from J, with 25 bases between. In germline, CDR1 is LNHNV, CDR2 YYDKDF (reference sequence). The CDR3 consists of 19 residues. Here the CDR3 reads CATSRDRLAKSAKKETQYF. DNA of the CDR3: TGTGCCACCAGCAGAGATCGGTTAGCTAAGTCTGCCAAAAAGGAGACCCAGTACTTC.

This clone was seen only a few times. This sample also contains other DNA sequences that code for the same CDR3. V gene TRBV6-4 combines with J gene TRBJ1-1, with unresolved D. The germline V and J ends were trimmed by 4 bases and 1 base, with 7 bases remaining between them. The CDR3 has 13 amino acids. Germline CDR1 is MRHNA and CDR2 is SNTAGT. CDR3 residues: CASSARENTEAFF. The CDR3 DNA follows: TGTGCCAGCAGTGCCCGAGAGAACACTGAAGCTTTCTTT.

The rearrangement uses TRBV27 and TRBJ1-1; D might be TRBD1 (5 bases). The CDR3 consists of 13 residues. Germline CDR1 and CDR2: MNHEY and SMNVEV (reference sequence). Trimming cost V 5 bases and J 7 bases, with 14 bases left between them. CDR3 loop: CASSPRGAREAFF. In DNA form, the CDR3 reads TGTGCCAGCAGTCCCCGTGGGGCTCGTGAAGCTTTCTTT.

The V and J genes are TRBV5-6 and TRBJ1-1; the D gene is possibly TRBD1 (6 bases). Germline-derived CDR1 and CDR2 are SGHDT and YYEEEE. V was trimmed by 4 bases and J by 11 bases, leaving 15 bases between them. The CDR3 is 12 residues long. The chain's CDR3 is CASSKTGLEAFF. The CDR3 DNA reads as TGTGCCAGCAGCAAGACAGGTCTTGAGGCTTTCTTT.

This clone was recorded once. The CDR3 sequence is CTSSHNECTDTQYF. CDR3 nucleotide sequence: TGCACCAGCAGCCATAACGAGTGCACAGATACGCAGTATTTT. V and J are TRBV1 and TRBJ2-3; the table's TRBD2 call for D was not verified on the DNA. TRBV1 is an annotated pseudogene. This CDR3 has 14 amino acids.

A few counts support this clone. The CDR3 sequence: CAWGTGKNYGYTF. The CDR3 DNA follows: TGTGCCTGGGGAACAGGGAAAAACTATGGCTACACCTTC. The genes are TRBV28 and TRBJ1-2; a weak D match, TRBD1 (6 bases). The CDR3 is 13 amino acids. The germline gives CDR1 MDHEN, CDR2 SYDVKM. The germline V and J ends were trimmed by 11 bases and 2 bases, with 15 bases remaining between them.

This clone appeared once. The V gene is TRBV18, the J gene TRBJ2-7; TRBD1 matches 9 bases. J lost 2 bases, V lost 2 bases, and 1 base had no gene match. This CDR3 contains 14 residues. Germline V gives CDR1 KGHSH, CDR2 LQKENI. CDR3 region: CASSPWTGAYEQYF. The CDR3 DNA reads as TGTGCCAGCTCACCATGGACAGGGGCCTACGAGCAGTACTTC.

The chain couples TRBV6-6 to TRBJ1-3, with TRBD1 identical over 10 bases. CDR1 MNHNY and CDR2 SVGAGI come from the germline V gene (reference sequence). The CDR3 length is 15 residues. With V trimmed by 6 bases and J by 8 bases, 10 bases remained unmatched. The CDR3 is CASRPRDRGSDTIYF. Written as DNA, the CDR3 is TGTGCCAGCAGGCCAAGGGACAGGGGATCGGACACCATATATTTT.

This clone was observed a few times. The chain uses TRBV29-1 and TRBJ2-7; 7 bases line up with TRBD1. With 3 bases clipped from V and 2 bases from J, the junction kept 4 bases outside the gene matches. This CDR3 spans 13 amino acids. Germline lookup yields CDR1 SQVTM and CDR2 ANQGSEA. CDR3 residues: CSVEGTATYEQYF. DNA of the CDR3: TGCAGCGTTGAGGGGACAGCGACCTACGAGCAGTACTTC.

This chain uses TRBV5-1 with TRBJ1-2; TRBD1 might be the D (5 bases). The CDR3 has 14 amino acids. Germline V gene sequence: CDR1 SGHRS, CDR2 YFSETQ. Trimming left V 5 bases short and J 0 bases short, with 11 bases between. The CDR3: CASRTEPTNYGYTF. The DNA of the CDR3 is TGCGCCAGCAGGACAGAACCAACTAACTATGGCTACACCTTC. The full variable domain, its missing parts supplied by reference TRBV5-1 and TRBJ1-2, is KAGVTQTPRYLIKTRGQQVTLSCSPISGHRSVSWYQQTPGQGLQFLFEYFSETQRNKGNFPGRFSGRQFSNSRSEMNVSTLELGDSALYLCASRTEPTNYGYTFGSGTRLTVV.

The chain's CDR3 is CASARTGNTEAFF. For the CDR3, the DNA is TGTGCCAGCGCAAGGACAGGGAACACTGAAGCTTTCTTT. The chain couples TRBV27 to TRBJ1-1; 7 bases align to TRBD1. This CDR3 region has 13 residues. CDR1 MNHEY and CDR2 SMNVEV come from the germline V gene (reference sequence). The V gene end was trimmed by 8 bases and the J gene end by 1 base; junction bases not matched to a gene: 4.

This chain uses TRBV29-1 with TRBJ1-2; weak D call: TRBD1 (6 bases). Deletions cut 3 bases from V and 1 base from J, with 21 bases between. This CDR3 spans 17 amino acids. CDR1 SQVTM and CDR2 ANQGSEA come from the germline V gene. CDR3: CSVDGQTRRANNYGYTF. The CDR3 nucleotides read TGCAGCGTTGACGGACAGACCCGTCGGGCGAATAACTATGGCTACACCTTC.

The genes are TRBV11-1 and TRBJ2-7; possibly TRBD1 for D (6 bases). Germline assignment: CDR1 SGHAT and CDR2 FQDESV (reference sequence). The CDR3 runs to 14 residues. Trimming removed 2 bases at V and 3 bases at J, with 11 bases between. The CDR3 loop reads CASSLPQGFYEQYF. The CDR3 nucleotides read TGTGCCAGCAGCTTACCCCAGGGGTTCTACGAGCAGTACTTC.

The chain couples TRBV5-1 to TRBJ2-7; 11 bases line up with TRBD1. This CDR3 comprises 15 residues. After removal of 2 bases from V and 1 base from J, the junction contained 2 bases not matched to a gene. Germline V CDR1 and CDR2: SGHRS, YFSETQ. The CDR3 loop is CASSFGQGASYEQYF. The CDR3 nucleotides are TGCGCCAGCAGCTTCGGACAGGGGGCATCCTACGAGCAGTACTTC.

This chain uses TRBV6-5 with TRBJ1-5; D perhaps matches TRBD1 (5 bases). Germline lookup yields CDR1 MNHEY and CDR2 SVGAGI. The CDR3 consists of 13 residues. The V end lost 5 bases, the J end lost 6 bases, and 11 bases lay between the germline ends. In DNA form, the CDR3 reads TGTGCCAGCAGTCAGGGTCTCTCTCAGCCCCAGCATTTT. Translation gives CASSQGLSQPQHF.

The gene calls are TRBV10-3 and TRBJ1-1; D gene uncertain. The germline CDR1 and CDR2 sequences are ENHRY and SYGVKD. This CDR3 spans 13 amino acids. V was shortened by 11 bases and J by 1 base, with 14 bases between the two germline ends. The chain's CDR3 is CAVSTNGNTEAFF. The CDR3 DNA reads as TGTGCCGTAAGTACCAACGGGAACACTGAAGCTTTCTTT.

This chain links TRBV5-5 with TRBJ2-1; TRBD2 aligns across 10 bases. Germline V CDR1 and CDR2: SGHKS, YYEKEE (reference sequence). The V and J ends lost 4 bases and 8 bases, in that order; junction bases with no gene match: 15. This CDR3 comprises 17 residues. CDR3 sequence: CASSITLSSGGADEQFF. The DNA for the CDR3 is TGTGCCAGCAGCATAACTTTATCAAGCGGGGGGGCAGATGAGCAGTTCTTC. Filled out from reference TRBV5-5 and TRBJ2-1, the complete variable domain reads DAGVTQSPTHLIKTRGQQVTLRCSPISGHKSVSWYQQVLGQGPQFIFQYYEKEERGRGNFPDRFSARQFPNYSSELNVNALLLGDSALYLCASSITLSSGGADEQFFGPGTRLTVL.

The V gene is TRBV7-8, the J gene TRBJ1-2, with D possibly TRBD1 on 5 matching bases. This CDR3 is built from 14 residues. The V gene lost 4 bases and the J gene lost 6 bases, with 15 bases spanning the gap. Germline values: CDR1 SGHVS, CDR2 FQNEAQ. CDR3 protein: CASSSSGGADGYTF. The CDR3 DNA sequence: TGTGCCAGCAGCTCCTCGGGAGGGGCGGATGGCTACACCTTC.

This clone has a single count. This rearrangement joins TRBV6-4 to TRBJ2-1; TRBD1 is a possible D gene (6 bases). Between the trimmed V and J ends, which lost 0 bases and 7 bases, there was a span of 16 bases. Germline CDR1 and CDR2: MRHNA and SNTAGT. The CDR3 totals 16 residues. As DNA, the CDR3 is TGTGCCAGCAGTGACTCAGGGGGATCCGGTAAGAATGAGCAGTTCTTC. Protein: CASSDSGGSGKNEQFF.

This chain joins TRBV15 and TRBJ1-1, with 9 nucleotides matching TRBD1. With 3 bases clipped from V and 4 bases from J, the junction kept 21 bases outside the gene matches. Germline CDR1 and CDR2: LNHNV and YYDKDF (reference sequence). The CDR3 is made up of 20 amino acids. The CDR3 is CATSSTTSGTGFTLGTEAFF. Here the CDR3 DNA reads TGTGCCACCAGCAGTACCACGTCCGGGACAGGGTTTACTTTGGGCACTGAAGCTTTCTTT.